This T cell receptor (beta chain) emerged from a study of CD8+CD57+ T cells in acquired aplastic anemia. The overall study: Sorted CD4+ and CD8+ cell DNA averaged around 3.3 ug. Study-level findings and limits: The number of CD8+ CDR3 sequences shared by patients and controls was about 30.

V trimming: 6 bases; J trimming: 6 bases; junction bases outside the gene matches: 8. In germline, CDR1 is SEHNR, CDR2 FQNEAQ (reference sequence). The CDR3 length is 13 residues. It was patients with CD8+CD57+ cell expansion by flow cytometry who were chosen for sequencing. Each patient had severe acquired aplastic anemia. At blood sampling, none of the patients had yet received therapy. A remark on this clonotype: Antigen unknown.

The study profiled TCR beta VDJ and CDR3 using genomic DNA as template. TCRdb itself ran the reads through MiXCR, one entry per CDR3 protein. Here the sample spans about 40,000 distinct CDR3 sequences, approximately 57% being singletons. V and J are TRBV7-9 and TRBJ2-7, with TRBD2 matching over 7 bases. The sequence was collected from a human donor with aplastic anemia. Material for sequencing was sorted CD4+, CD8+, or CD8+CD57+ T cells (not recorded which) from PBMCs. The CDR3: CASSEEWEGEQYF. In DNA form, the CDR3 reads TGTGCCAGCAGTGAGGAGTGGGAGGGCGAGCAGTACTTC.